The present T cell receptor beta chain was sequenced within a study of blood T cell repertoires in COVID-19. The CDR3 contains 14 residues. With 4 bases clipped from V and 4 bases from J, the junction kept 5 bases outside the gene matches. The germline CDR1 and CDR2 sequences are LGHDT and YNNKEL (reference sequence). Some clones are missing from TCRdb's copy, which holds only in-frame ones; the method was immunoSEQ multiplex PCR. The sample consists of a few hundred thousand clones, about four fifths of them appearing once. The study recruited people aged 18 to 89 years across 20 to 30 US areas. This clonotype was sampled from a woman in her thirties or forties with acute COVID-19. V and J are TRBV3-1 (or the pseudogene TRBV3-2) and TRBJ1-1, with 8 bases fitting TRBD1. The sequenced sample was PBMCs or T cells enriched from blood (not recorded which). DNA of the CDR3: TGTGCCAGCAGCCGGGGACAGGTGGCCACTGAAGCTTTCTTT. This sequence encodes CASSRGQVATEAFF.